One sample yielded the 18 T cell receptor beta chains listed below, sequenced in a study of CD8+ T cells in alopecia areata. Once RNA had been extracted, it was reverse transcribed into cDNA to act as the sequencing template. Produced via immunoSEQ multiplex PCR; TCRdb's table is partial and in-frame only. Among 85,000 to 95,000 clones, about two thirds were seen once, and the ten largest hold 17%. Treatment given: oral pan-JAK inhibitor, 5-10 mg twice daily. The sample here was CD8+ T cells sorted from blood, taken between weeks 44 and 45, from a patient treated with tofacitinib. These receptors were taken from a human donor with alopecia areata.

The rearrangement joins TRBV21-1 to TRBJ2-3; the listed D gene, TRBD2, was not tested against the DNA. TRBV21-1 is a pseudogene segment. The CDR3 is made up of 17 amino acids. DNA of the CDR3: TGTGCCAGCAGCAAAGCGGGGAGGCGGGACTACACAGATACGCAGTATTTT. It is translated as CASSKAGRRDYTDTQYF.

CDR3 DNA sequence: TGTGCCAGTAGTGGGAGGGGGGGCGAGTACAATGAGCAGTTCTTC. Amino acids: CASSGRGGEYNEQFF. J is TRBJ2-1 and V is TRBV19, with D possibly TRBD2 on 7 matching bases. CDR3 length equals 15 residues. The germline V gene encodes CDR1 LNHDA and CDR2 SQIVND (reference sequence). Trimming took 5 bases from V and 4 from J, leaving 15 bases between them. Based on the CDR3 plus reference TRBV19 and TRBJ2-1, the full variable domain is DGGITQSPKYLFRKEGQNVTLSCEQNLNHDAMYWYRQDPGQGLRLIYYSQIVNDFQKGDIAEGYSVSREKKESFPLTVTSAQKNPTAFYLCASSGRGGEYNEQFFGPGTRLTVL.

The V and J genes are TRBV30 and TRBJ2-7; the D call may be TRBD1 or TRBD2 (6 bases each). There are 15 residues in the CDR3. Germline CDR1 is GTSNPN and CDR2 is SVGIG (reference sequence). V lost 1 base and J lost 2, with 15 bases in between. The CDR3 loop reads CAWSAGRGPAYEQYF. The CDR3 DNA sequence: TGTGCCTGGAGTGCCGGCCGGGGGCCAGCCTACGAGCAGTACTTC.

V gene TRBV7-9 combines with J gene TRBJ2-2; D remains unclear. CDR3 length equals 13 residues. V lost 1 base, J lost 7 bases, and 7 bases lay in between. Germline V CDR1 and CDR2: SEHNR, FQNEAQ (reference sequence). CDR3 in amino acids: CASSLVLVGELFF. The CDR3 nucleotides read TGTGCCAGCAGCTTAGTCTTGGTCGGGGAGCTGTTTTTT.

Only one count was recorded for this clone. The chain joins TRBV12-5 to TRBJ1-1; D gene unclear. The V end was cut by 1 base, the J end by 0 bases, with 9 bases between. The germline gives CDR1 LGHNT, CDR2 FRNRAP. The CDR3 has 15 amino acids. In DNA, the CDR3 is TGTGCTAGTGGTTTGGGTACGTCTATGAACACTGAAGCTTTCTTT. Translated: CASGLGTSMNTEAFF.

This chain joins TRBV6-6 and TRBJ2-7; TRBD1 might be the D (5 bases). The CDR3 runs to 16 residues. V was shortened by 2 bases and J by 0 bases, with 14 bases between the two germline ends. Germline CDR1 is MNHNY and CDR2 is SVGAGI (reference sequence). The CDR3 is CASSYHSRQSSYEQYF. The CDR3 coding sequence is TGTGCCAGCAGTTACCATTCCCGACAGAGCTCCTACGAGCAGTACTTC.

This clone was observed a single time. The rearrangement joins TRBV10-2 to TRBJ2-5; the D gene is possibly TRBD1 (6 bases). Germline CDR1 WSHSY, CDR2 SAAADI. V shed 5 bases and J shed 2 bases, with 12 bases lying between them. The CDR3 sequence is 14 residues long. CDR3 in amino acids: CASSFTDRQETQYF. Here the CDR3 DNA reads TGCGCCAGCAGTTTTACGGACAGACAAGAGACCCAGTACTTC.

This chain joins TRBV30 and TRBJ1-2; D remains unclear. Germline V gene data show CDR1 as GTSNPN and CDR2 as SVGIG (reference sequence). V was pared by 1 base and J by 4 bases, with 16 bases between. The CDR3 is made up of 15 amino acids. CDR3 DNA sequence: TGTGCCTGGAGTGGATTAAGCCCCTCGGGCTATGGCTACACCTTC. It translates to CAWSGLSPSGYGYTF.

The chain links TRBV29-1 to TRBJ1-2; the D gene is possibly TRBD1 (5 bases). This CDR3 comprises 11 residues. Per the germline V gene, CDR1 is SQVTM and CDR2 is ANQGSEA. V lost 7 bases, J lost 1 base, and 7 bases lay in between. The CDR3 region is CSATVNYGYTF. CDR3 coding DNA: TGCAGCGCGACAGTTAACTATGGCTACACCTTC.

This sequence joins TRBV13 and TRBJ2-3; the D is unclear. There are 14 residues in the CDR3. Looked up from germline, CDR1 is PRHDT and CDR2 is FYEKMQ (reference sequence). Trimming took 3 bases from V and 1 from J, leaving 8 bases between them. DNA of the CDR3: TGTGCCAGCAGCTTCGGTAGGGGCACAGATACGCAGTATTTT. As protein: CASSFGRGTDTQYF.

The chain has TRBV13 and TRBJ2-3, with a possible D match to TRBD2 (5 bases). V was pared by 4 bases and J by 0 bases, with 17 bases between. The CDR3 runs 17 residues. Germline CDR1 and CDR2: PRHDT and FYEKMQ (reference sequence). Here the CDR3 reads CASSSRGSDRSTDTQYF. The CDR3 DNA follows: TGTGCCAGCAGCTCTCGCGGGTCGGACCGGAGCACAGATACGCAGTATTTT. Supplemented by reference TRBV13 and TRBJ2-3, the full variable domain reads AAGVIQSPRHLIKEKRETATLKCYPIPRHDTVYWYQQGPGQDPQFLISFYEKMQSDKGSIPDRFSAQQFSDYHSELNMSSLELGDSALYFCASSSRGSDRSTDTQYFGPGTRLTVL.

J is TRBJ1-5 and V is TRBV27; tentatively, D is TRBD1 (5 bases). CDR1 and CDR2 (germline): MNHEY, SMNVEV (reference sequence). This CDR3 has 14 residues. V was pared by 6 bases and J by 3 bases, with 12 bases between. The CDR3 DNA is TGTGCCAGCAGCATCGGACAATCCAATCAGCCCCAGCATTTT. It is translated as CASSIGQSNQPQHF.

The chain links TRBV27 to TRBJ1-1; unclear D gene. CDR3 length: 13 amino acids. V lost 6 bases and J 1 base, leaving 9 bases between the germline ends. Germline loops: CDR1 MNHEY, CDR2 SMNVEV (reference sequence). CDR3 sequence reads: CASRGSWNTEAFF. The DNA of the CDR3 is TGTGCCAGCAGGGGTAGCTGGAACACTGAAGCTTTCTTT.

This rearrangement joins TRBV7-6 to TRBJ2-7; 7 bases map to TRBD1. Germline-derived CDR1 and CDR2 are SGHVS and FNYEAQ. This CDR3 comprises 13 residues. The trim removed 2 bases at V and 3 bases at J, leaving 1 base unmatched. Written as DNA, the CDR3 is TGTGCCAGCAGCTTATCAGGGGGCTACGAGCAGTACTTC. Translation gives CASSLSGGYEQYF.

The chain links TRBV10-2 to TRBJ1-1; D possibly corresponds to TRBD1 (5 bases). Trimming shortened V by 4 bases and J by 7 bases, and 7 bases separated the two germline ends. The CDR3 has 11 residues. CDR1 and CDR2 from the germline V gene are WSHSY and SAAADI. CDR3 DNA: TGCGCCAGCAGTGGGGGGGGTGAAGCTTTCTTT. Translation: CASSGGGEAFF.

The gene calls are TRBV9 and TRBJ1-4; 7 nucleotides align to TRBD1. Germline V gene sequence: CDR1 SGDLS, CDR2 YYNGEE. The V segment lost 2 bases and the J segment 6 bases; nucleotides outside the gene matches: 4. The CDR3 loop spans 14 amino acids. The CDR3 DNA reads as TGTGCCAGCAGCGTCGGGACAGAGGATGAAAAACTGTTTTTT. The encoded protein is CASSVGTEDEKLFF.

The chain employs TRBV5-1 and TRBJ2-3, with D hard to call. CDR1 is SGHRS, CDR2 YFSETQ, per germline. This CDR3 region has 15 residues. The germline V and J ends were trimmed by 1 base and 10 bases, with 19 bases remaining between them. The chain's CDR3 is CASSLYPGSYEAQYF. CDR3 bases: TGCGCCAGCAGCTTGTATCCAGGCTCCTATGAGGCGCAGTATTTT.

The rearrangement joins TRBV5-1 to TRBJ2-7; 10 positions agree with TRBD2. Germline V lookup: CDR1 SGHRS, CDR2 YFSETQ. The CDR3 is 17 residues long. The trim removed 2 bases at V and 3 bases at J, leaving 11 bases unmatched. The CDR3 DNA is TGCGCCAGCAGCTTTACCGGTGTTAGCGGGGGGCACTACGAGCAGTACTTC. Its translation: CASSFTGVSGGHYEQYF. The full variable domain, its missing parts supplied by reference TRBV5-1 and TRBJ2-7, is KAGVTQTPRYLIKTRGQQVTLSCSPISGHRSVSWYQQTPGQGLQFLFEYFSETQRNKGNFPGRFSGRQFSNSRSEMNVSTLELGDSALYLCASSFTGVSGGHYEQYFGPGTRLTVT.